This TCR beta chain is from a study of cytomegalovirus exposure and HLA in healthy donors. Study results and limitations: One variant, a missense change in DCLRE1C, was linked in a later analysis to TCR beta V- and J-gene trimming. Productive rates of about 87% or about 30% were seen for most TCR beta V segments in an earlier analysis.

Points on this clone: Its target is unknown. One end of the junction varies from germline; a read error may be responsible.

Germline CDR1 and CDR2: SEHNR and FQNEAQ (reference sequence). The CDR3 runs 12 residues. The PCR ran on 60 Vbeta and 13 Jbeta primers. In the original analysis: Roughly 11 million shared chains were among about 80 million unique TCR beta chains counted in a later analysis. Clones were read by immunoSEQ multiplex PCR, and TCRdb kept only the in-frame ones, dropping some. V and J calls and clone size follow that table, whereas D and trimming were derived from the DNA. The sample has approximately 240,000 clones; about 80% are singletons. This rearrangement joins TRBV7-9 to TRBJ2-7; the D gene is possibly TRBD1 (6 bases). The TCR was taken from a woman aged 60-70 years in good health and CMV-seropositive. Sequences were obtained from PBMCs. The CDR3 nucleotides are TGTGCCAGCACCTTAACAGGGTACGAGCAGTACTTC. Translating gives CASTLTGYEQYF.